The 22 T cell receptor beta chains below all came from one sample that was sequenced in a study of spatial heterogeneity in lung cancer. The time point here: sample taken at primary tumor resection. TCRdb independently ran MiXCR on the 5' RACE reads; one entry per CDR3 protein. The sample lists some 55,000 distinct CDR3 sequences, roughly 6.4% occurring once. Sequenced material: PBMCs, taken at surgery. The receptors derive from a female donor with early-stage non-small cell lung cancer.

This clonotype has a count of ten or more. V usage is TRBV11-3 and J usage is TRBJ1-2; 9 bases agree with TRBD1. The CDR3 is 15 amino acids. The germline V gene encodes CDR1 SGHNT and CDR2 YENEEA. The V segment lost 4 bases and the J segment 4 bases; nucleotides outside the gene matches: 7. The CDR3 nucleotides are TGTGCCAGCAGCTCGGGACAGGGTTACGTCTATGGCTACACCTTC. This sequence encodes CASSSGQGYVYGYTF. Looking up the rest from reference TRBV11-3 and TRBJ1-2 gives the full variable domain: EAGVVQSPRYKIIEKKQPVAFWCNPISGHNTLYWYLQNLGQGPELLIRYENEEAVDDSQLPKDRFSAERLKGVDSTLKIQPAELGDSAVYLCASSSGQGYVYGYTFGSGTRLTVV.

Ten or more counts support this clonotype. J is TRBJ2-1 and V is TRBV5-1, with D unclear. CDR1 is SGHRS and CDR2 is YFSETQ in the germline V gene. V lost 0 bases, J lost 10 bases, and 8 bases lay in between. The CDR3 loop spans 12 amino acids. DNA of the CDR3: TGCGCCAGCAGCTTGGACTCTCGAGAGCAGTTCTTC. It translates to CASSLDSREQFF.

In its sample, this clonotype was seen a few times. V is TRBV4-2 and J is TRBJ1-2, with no clear D. CDR1 is LGHNA and CDR2 is YNFKEQ in the germline V gene. Trimming shortened V by 3 bases and J by 4 bases, and 15 bases separated the two germline ends. The CDR3 covers 15 residues. The CDR3 DNA reads as TGTGCCAGCAGCCAGGCACCAGAACGAAGCTATGGCTACACCTTC. Its protein product is CASSQAPERSYGYTF.

This clonotype was recorded many times. V gene TRBV7-2 combines with J gene TRBJ2-7, with D perhaps assigned TRBD1 or TRBD2 (5 bases each). The germline V and J ends were trimmed by 5 bases and 2 bases, with 19 bases remaining between them. There are 16 residues in the CDR3. Germline CDR1 and CDR2: SGHTA and FQGNSA. The CDR3, as DNA: TGTGCCAGCAGCACGACGGGACGGAACCCTCCCTACGAGCAGTACGTC. As protein: CASSTTGRNPPYEQYV.

This clonotype has at least ten counts. J is TRBJ1-6 and V is TRBV9; tentative D call: TRBD1 (6 bases). This CDR3 spans 17 amino acids. V gave up 4 bases and J gave up 1 base, with 15 bases separating them. The V gene's germline CDR1 is SGDLS and CDR2 YYNGEE. In DNA, the CDR3 is TGTGCCAGCAGCCCCATACAGGGCGTATCCTATAATTCACCCCTCCACTTT. Its translation: CASSPIQGVSYNSPLHF. The full variable domain, in which reference TRBV9 and TRBJ1-6 provide the parts outside the CDR3, is DSGVTQTPKHLITATGQRVTLRCSPRSGDLSVYWYQQSLDQGLQFLIQYYNGEERAKGNILERFSAQQFPDLHSELNLSSLELGDSALYFCASSPIQGVSYNSPLHFGNGTRLTVT.

This clonotype has just a few counts. The genes are TRBV11-2 and TRBJ2-1, with TRBD1 matching over 8 bases. Unmatched junction bases numbered 11, after V lost 5 bases and J lost 8 bases. This CDR3 is 15 amino acids long. Germline CDR1 reads SGHAT; CDR2 reads FQNNGV. CDR3 in DNA: TGTGCCAGCAGCGCCCGGGGGCAGGGGGCGCATGAGCAGTTCTTC. Its protein is CASSARGQGAHEQFF.

This clonotype was seen at least ten times. This chain uses TRBV5-1 with TRBJ2-2; 9 nucleotides agree with TRBD2. With 0 bases clipped from V and 7 bases from J, the junction kept 7 bases outside the gene matches. CDR1 and CDR2 (germline): SGHRS, YFSETQ. CDR3 length equals 16 residues. The CDR3 loop reads CASSLGLAGPYGELFF. CDR3 coding DNA: TGCGCCAGCAGCTTGGGCCTAGCGGGACCCTACGGGGAGCTGTTTTTT.

This clonotype was picked up many times. The V and J genes are TRBV5-5 and TRBJ2-5; 7 bases line up with TRBD1. CDR3 size: 15 residues. Trimming at V came to 2 bases and at J to 2 bases, leaving 6 bases not matched to a gene. CDR1 SGHKS and CDR2 YYEKEE come from the germline V gene (reference sequence). The CDR3 region is CASSFRQGPQETQYF. The CDR3, as DNA: TGTGCCAGCAGCTTCAGACAGGGCCCACAAGAGACCCAGTACTTC. Full variable domain (missing parts from reference TRBV5-5 and TRBJ2-5): DAGVTQSPTHLIKTRGQQVTLRCSPISGHKSVSWYQQVLGQGPQFIFQYYEKEERGRGNFPDRFSARQFPNYSSELNVNALLLGDSALYLCASSFRQGPQETQYFGPGTRLLVL.

This clonotype was seen repeatedly, ten times or more. The rearrangement links TRBV6-5 to TRBJ1-2, with no clear D. The germline V gene encodes CDR1 MNHEY and CDR2 SVGAGI. Trimming left V 6 bases short and J 4 bases short, with 9 bases between. This CDR3 has 12 residues. Here the CDR3 reads CASSPVGYGYTF. CDR3 in DNA: TGTGCCAGCAGCCCCGTGGGCTATGGCTACACCTTC.

The genes are TRBV5-1 and TRBJ1-5; TRBD1 agrees at 12 bases. The CDR3 totals 18 residues. CDR1 is SGHRS, CDR2 YFSETQ, per germline. The junction had 13 bases not matched to a gene; V was cut back by 4 bases and J by 5 bases. The CDR3 DNA reads as TGCGCCAGCAGCCCCGGGACAGGGGGCCCCGGGTCGCATCAGCCCCAGCATTTT. Amino acid sequence: CASSPGTGGPGSHQPQHF.

In its sample, this clonotype was seen many times. The rearrangement links TRBV25-1 to TRBJ1-4, with TRBD1 identical over 7 bases. CDR1 is MGHDK and CDR2 is SYGVNS in the germline V gene. The CDR3 loop spans 15 amino acids. J lost 5 bases, V lost 5 bases, and 8 bases had no gene match. The CDR3, as DNA: TGTGCCAGCAGTCCCCCGACAGGGAACAATGAAAAACTGTTTTTT. It codes for CASSPPTGNNEKLFF.

This chain joins TRBV2 and TRBJ2-2; 9 bases fit TRBD1. The trim removed 4 bases at V and 3 bases at J, leaving 0 bases unmatched. Looked up from germline, CDR1 is SNHLY and CDR2 is FYNNEI. This CDR3 region has 14 residues. Written as DNA, the CDR3 is TGTGCCAGCAGTGGGGACAGGGACACCGGGGAGCTGTTTTTT. It translates to CASSGDRDTGELFF.

This clonotype was detected many times. The V call is TRBV10-1, the J call TRBJ2-2; no reliable D call. With 4 bases removed from V and 4 bases from J, the gap between germline ends came to 13 bases. CDR1 and CDR2 (germline): WNHNN, SYGVQD (reference sequence). The CDR3 covers 15 residues. CDR3 coding DNA: TGCGCCAGCAGTGGAAGAGCGCCAGGCACCGGGGAGCTGTTTTTT. Encoded protein: CASSGRAPGTGELFF.

In this sample, this clonotype turned up a few times. This chain connects TRBV20-1 to TRBJ2-1; tentative D call: TRBD1 (7 bases). The CDR3 has 16 amino acids. Per the germline V gene, CDR1 is DFQATT and CDR2 is SNEGSKA (reference sequence). V dropped 2 bases and J dropped 6 bases, with 20 bases sitting between them. This CDR3 reads CSARSFSGPGGNEQFF. CDR3 bases: TGCAGTGCTAGATCCTTTAGCGGTCCAGGGGGCAATGAGCAGTTCTTC.

The rearrangement joins TRBV12-3 or TRBV12-4 to TRBJ1-1, with 9 bases identical to TRBD1. V gave up 6 bases and J gave up 4 bases; unmatched junction bases: 3. The CDR3 loop spans 13 amino acids. This chain's CDR3 is CASRGTGTTEAFF. The CDR3 DNA reads TGTGCCAGCAGAGGGACAGGGACCACTGAAGCTTTCTTT.

This clonotype was detected many times. An end of the junction differs from the germline gene, which may be a read error. V usage is TRBV12-3 or TRBV12-4 and J usage is TRBJ2-3, with D hard to call. The CDR3 length is 10 residues. The CDR3 spells CASSIDTQYF. CDR3 in DNA: TGTGCCAGCAGCATAGATACGCAGTATTTT.

Ten or more counts support this clonotype. This rearrangement joins TRBV27 to TRBJ1-6; 7 nucleotides line up with TRBD1. CDR3 length: 16 amino acids. The junction had 5 bases not matched to a gene; V was cut back by 6 bases and J by 0 bases. Germline V gene sequence: CDR1 MNHEY, CDR2 SMNVEV (reference sequence). The CDR3 loop reads CASRTTGASYNSPLHF. As DNA, the CDR3 is TGTGCCAGCAGGACCACAGGGGCCTCCTATAATTCACCCCTCCACTTT.

This chain joins TRBV6-2 or TRBV6-3 and TRBJ2-1; tentative D call: TRBD2 (6 bases). V was cut by 7 bases and J by 3 bases, with 13 bases left in between. CDR3 length: 14 residues. The germline V gene has CDR1 MNHEY and CDR2 SVGEGT. This CDR3 reads CASTRGGIYNEQFF. The CDR3 nucleotides are TGTGCCAGCACCCGAGGAGGGATCTACAATGAGCAGTTCTTC.

This clonotype is medium-sized by share. The rearrangement links TRBV7-9 to TRBJ1-1; D not resolved. The V and J ends lost 5 bases and 3 bases respectively, with 10 bases between them. The CDR3 loop spans 13 amino acids. CDR1 SEHNR and CDR2 FQNEAQ come from the germline V gene (reference sequence). The CDR3 reads CASSPAGHTEAFF. DNA for the CDR3: TGTGCCAGCAGCCCGGCGGGTCACACTGAAGCTTTCTTT.

This clonotype came up a few times. The chain uses TRBV11-1 and TRBJ2-1; 10 nucleotides agree with TRBD2. Germline CDR1 SGHAT, CDR2 FQDESV (reference sequence). The junction had 6 bases not matched to a gene; V was cut back by 2 bases and J by 8 bases. The CDR3 totals 15 residues. CDR3 DNA sequence: TGTGCCAGCAGCTTAAAGCGGGAGGGCCGGGATGAGCAGTTCTTC. Translation: CASSLKREGRDEQFF.

This clonotype was counted ten times or more. This chain connects TRBV2 to TRBJ1-4; TRBD1 agrees at 10 bases. Germline CDR1 is SNHLY and CDR2 is FYNNEI. J lost 0 bases, V lost 5 bases, and 3 bases had no gene match. The CDR3 runs 16 residues. CDR3 DNA sequence: TGTGCCAGCAGTAACGGACAGGGGGCAACTAATGAAAAACTGTTTTTT. Protein: CASSNGQGATNEKLFF. Filled out from reference TRBV2 and TRBJ1-4, the complete variable domain reads EPEVTQTPSHQVTQMGQEVILRCVPISNHLYFYWYRQILGQKVEFLVSFYNNEISEKSEIFDDQFSVERPDGSNFTLKIRSTKLEDSAMYFCASSNGQGATNEKLFFGSGTQLSVL.

This clonotype was detected only a few times. The V gene is TRBV28, the J gene TRBJ1-5; no reliable D call. The germline CDR1 and CDR2 sequences are MDHEN and SYDVKM. The length of the CDR3 is 16 residues. V gave up 4 bases and J gave up 2 bases, with 15 bases separating them. CDR3 coding DNA: TGTGCCAGCAGTTCTACCCTTCCTCTCGGCAATCAGCCCCAGCATTTT. This sequence encodes CASSSTLPLGNQPQHF.